This T cell receptor beta chain was sequenced in a study of identical twins listed by TCRdb under 2016. Regarding the complete study: To test whether fetal clonotypes persist, this study deep-sequenced TCR alpha and beta repertoires from monozygotic twins, from unrelated adults of various ages, and from cord blood. To rule out contamination, the twin experiments were replicated at different times with different library preparation protocols.

Library method: 5' RACE. Sequenced on an Illumina HiSeq 2000. Template switching added a universal primer binding site, and the final cDNA carried a unique molecular identifier that allowed TCR cDNA molecules to be counted accurately. Specific primers in the conserved constant-segment region were used to synthesize first-strand cDNA for the TCR alpha and beta chains. To control for contamination, each cDNA library was double barcoded with a SMART-Mk sample barcode plus Illumina barcodes. TruSeq adapter sequences along with Illumina sample barcodes were introduced in two successive PCR steps. TCR alpha and beta cDNA libraries were sequenced on the Illumina HiSeq platform with custom primers. As for the authors' bioinformatics: Raw reads were processed with MiGEC to extract unique molecular identifiers, and MiXCR was used to determine CDR3 positions. Recombination models were inferred per individual with the repgenHMM and IGoR tools using an EM algorithm. The tcR package in R was used for shared clonotype analysis, with sharing normalized by the product of cloneset sizes. To study raw recombination without the effects of thymic and clonal selection, out-of-frame nonproductive sequences were analyzed. The public sequencing data were trimmed at Q25 with fastp and processed into clonotypes with MiXCR by TCRdb, which kept only in-frame beta chains. Entries are consolidated by CDR3 protein sequence, retaining the most common genes and DNA. Clone size and V and J calls follow TCRdb, not the original study. The sample has about 530,000 distinct CDR3 sequences on record, about 15% of them singletons. Jointly, the top ten make up roughly 0.42% of the sample.

CDR3 length: 16 amino acids, cysteine to phenylalanine. Only the CDR3 part of the read is kept: 48 bases, read in frame from the first base. At the junction V is shortened by 4 bases and J by 7 bases, with 20 bases in between. The germline V gene provides CDR1 ENHRY and CDR2 SYGVKD. This clonotype was counted only a few times. It has no known antigen specificity. Base qualities were left out, and no much larger clone turns up one base away. All donors were healthy Caucasians. Three pairs of female monozygotic twins, all aged roughly 18 to 29 years, made up the twin cohort. Positive isolation kits from Invitrogen were used to isolate the CD4+ and CD8+ T cell populations. Study-level results and caveats: In monozygotic twins, recombination models systematically underestimated out-of-frame TCR alpha sharing, but the models matched the sharing seen between unrelated individuals. Fewer insertions were carried by abundant cord blood beta clonotypes, a similar but weaker trend appeared in young adult naive repertoires, and no such trend appeared in memory repertoires. Compared with coincidental sharing between unrelated individuals, out-of-frame TCR alpha sequences shared between twins showed an excess of sequences with low generation probability. Zero-insertion analyses could be partly confounded by invariant T cells such as MAIT and iNKT, though diverse VJ usage argued against such confounding for most clonotypes. In beta out-of-frame sequences, excess twin sharing was weaker, because having fewer shared sequences lowered the signal-to-noise ratio. Because the same donors could not be followed over many years, conclusions were based on cross-sectional statistical analysis.

These data were likewise used in another study, on yellow fever vaccine responses in identical twins. As the second study states: The authors reported that the T cell response to vaccination in identical twins appeared partly convergent and partly personalized. In identical twins, the study followed T cell clones that responded to the vaccine with precision.

The clonotype comes from a woman in her late teens or twenties in good health. The sample consisted of CD4+ T cells sorted from blood. This sequence uses TRBV10-3 and TRBJ2-1, with a weak D call of TRBD1 (5 bases match). The CDR3 in this case is CAISVSFRAITNEQFF. The DNA sequence is given as TGTGCCATCAGTGTTTCTTTCAGGGCGATCACAAATGAGCAGTTCTTC.